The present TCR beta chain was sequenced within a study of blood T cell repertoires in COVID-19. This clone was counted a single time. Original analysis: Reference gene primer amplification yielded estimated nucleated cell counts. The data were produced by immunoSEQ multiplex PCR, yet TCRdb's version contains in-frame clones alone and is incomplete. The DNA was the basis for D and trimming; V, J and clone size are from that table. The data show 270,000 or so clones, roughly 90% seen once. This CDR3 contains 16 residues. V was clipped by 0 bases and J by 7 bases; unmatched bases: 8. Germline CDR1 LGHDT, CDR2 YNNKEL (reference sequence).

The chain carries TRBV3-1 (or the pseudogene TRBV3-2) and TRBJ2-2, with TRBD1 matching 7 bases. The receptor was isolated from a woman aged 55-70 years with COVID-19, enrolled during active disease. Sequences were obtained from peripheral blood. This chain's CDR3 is CASSQDWQGESGELFF. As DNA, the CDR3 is TGTGCCAGCAGCCAAGATTGGCAGGGGGAAAGCGGGGAGCTGTTTTTT.